Listed below are T cell receptor beta chains from one sample, sequenced in a study of early T cells in non-severe SARS-CoV-2 infection. A single record per CDR3 protein comes from TCRdb applying MiXCR to the 5' RACE reads. The data contain under 140,000 distinct CDR3 sequences, about 12% of them singletons. Source: whole blood, taken at baseline. These receptors came from an adult who was a healthcare worker with PCR-confirmed SARS-CoV-2 infection or an uninfected control (not recorded which). CDR3s include the opening cysteine and the closing phenylalanine or tryptophan. For some rows the clone size is stated as once, few or many, or as a class when expanded; others skip it.

clone_size v_call cdr3_aa
. TRBV25-1 CASSPGADTSSGANVLTF
. TRBV9 CASSASGTPQETQYF
. TRBV21-1 CASSIVTPEMYEQYF
few TRBV11-2 CASRLSGANVLTF
few TRBV7-9 CASSLQGETEAFF
. TRBV4-1 CASSQVSLLAGGASYEQYF
few TRBV10-1 CASSDGREAYNEQFF
. TRBV10-3 CAISGQLNTEAFF
. TRBV2 CARGDRDYNEQFF
many TRBV7-3 CASSLGGRSNNEQFF
many TRBV12-3/TRBV12-4 CASSSRTGANNEQFF
. TRBV4-1 CASSQVFAGKNIQYF
. TRBV20-1 CSASQTGNQPQHF
. TRBV19 CASSIVGLSPAGGGSYNEQFF
. TRBV6-1 CASSGRQGRVHNEQFF
few TRBV12-3/TRBV12-4 CASSSPTTGRRQFF